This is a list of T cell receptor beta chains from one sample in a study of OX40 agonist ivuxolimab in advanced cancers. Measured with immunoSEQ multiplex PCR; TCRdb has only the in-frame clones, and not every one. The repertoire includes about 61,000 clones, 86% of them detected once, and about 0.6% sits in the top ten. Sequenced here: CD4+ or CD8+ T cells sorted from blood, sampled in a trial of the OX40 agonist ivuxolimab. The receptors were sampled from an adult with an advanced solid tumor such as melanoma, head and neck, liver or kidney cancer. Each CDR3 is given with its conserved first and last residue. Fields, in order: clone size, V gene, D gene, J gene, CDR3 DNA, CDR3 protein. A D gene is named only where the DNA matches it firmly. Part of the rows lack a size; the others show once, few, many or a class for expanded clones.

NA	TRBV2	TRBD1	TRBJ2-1	TGTGCCCCCGGGGACAGGGTTCTTGAGCAGTTCTTC	CAPGDRVLEQFF
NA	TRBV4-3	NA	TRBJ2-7	TGCGCCAGCAGCCCTACTGATTGGCTGGGGAACGAGCAGTACTTC	CASSPTDWLGNEQYF
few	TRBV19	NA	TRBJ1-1	TGTGCCAGTAGTTTACAGGGCCAGAACACTGAAGCTTTCTTT	CASSLQGQNTEAFF
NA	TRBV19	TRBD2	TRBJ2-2	TGTGCCTCCTCAAGAACGGGGGGGACCGACACCGGGGAGCTGTTTTTT	CASSRTGGTDTGELFF
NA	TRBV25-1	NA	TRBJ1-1	TGTGCCAGCAGTGAATATAGCCAGTCAGGGGAAGCTTTCTTT	CASSEYSQSGEAFF
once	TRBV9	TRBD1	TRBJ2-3	TGTGCCAGCAGCGTAGCCAGGGGGTCCACAGATACGCAGTATTTT	CASSVARGSTDTQYF
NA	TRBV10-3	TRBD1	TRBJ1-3	TGTGCCATCGGGACAGGGTCTGGAAACACCATATATTTT	CAIGTGSGNTIYF
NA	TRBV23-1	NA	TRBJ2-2	TGCGCCATCAGGGTAGGGGAGCTGTTTTTT	CAIRVGELFF
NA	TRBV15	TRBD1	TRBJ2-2	TGTGCCACCAGCCGACAGGGGTCCACCGGGGAGCTGTTTTTT	CATSRQGSTGELFF
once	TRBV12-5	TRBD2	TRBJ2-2	TGTGCTAGTGGGGGAGGGGCCGGCGGGGAGCTGTTTTTT	CASGGGAGGELFF
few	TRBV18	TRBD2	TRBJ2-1	TGTGCCAGCTCGCCGGCGGGACTAGCGGCTTCGAGCTCCTACAATGAGCAGTTCTTC	CASSPAGLAASSSYNEQFF
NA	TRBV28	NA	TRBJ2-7	TGTGCCAGCATTGCCAGGGGTGCGTCCTACGAGCAGTACTTC	CASIARGASYEQYF
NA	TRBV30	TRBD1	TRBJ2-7	TGTGCCTGCGTACAGGGGTGGTCCTACGAGCAGTACTTC	CACVQGWSYEQYF
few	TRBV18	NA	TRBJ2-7	TGTGCCAGCTCACCACCGGGGCAAGAGCAGTACTTC	CASSPPGQEQYF
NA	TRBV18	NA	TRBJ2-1	TGTGCCAGCTCACCACCTAGCGGTTCTAAGGGTGAGCAGTTCTTC	CASSPPSGSKGEQFF
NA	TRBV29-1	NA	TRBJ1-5	TGCAGCGTTGAAAGTTCAGGGGATCAGCCCCAGCATTTT	CSVESSGDQPQHF
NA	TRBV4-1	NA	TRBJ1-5	TGCGCCAGCAGCCAAGATAACGGCAGGGCAAATCAGCCCCAGCATTTT	CASSQDNGRANQPQHF
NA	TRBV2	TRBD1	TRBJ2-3	TGTGCCAGCAGGAGGGACAGGGAGGAGTATTTT	CASRRDREEYF
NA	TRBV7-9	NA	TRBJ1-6	TGTGCCAGCAGCTTAGTCAAAAAGGGCTATAATTCACCCCTCCACTTT	CASSLVKKGYNSPLHF
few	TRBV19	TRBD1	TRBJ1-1	TGTGCCAGCCGACAGGGCGGGAGGAACACTGAAGCTTTCTTT	CASRQGGRNTEAFF
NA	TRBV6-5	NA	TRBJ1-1	TGTGCCAGCAAAAGGGCGGGAGCATTGAACACTGAAGCTTTCTTT	CASKRAGALNTEAFF
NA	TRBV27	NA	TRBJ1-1	TGTGCCAGCAGTTTACGGGGAATTTCTGAAGCTTTCTTT	CASSLRGISEAFF
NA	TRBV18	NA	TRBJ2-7	TGTGCCAGCTCACCAGCGGGGGCCGGCGAGCAGTACTTC	CASSPAGAGEQYF
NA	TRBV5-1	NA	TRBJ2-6	TGCGCCAGCAGCTCCCCCGCGGGCAGGGGCTACTCTGGGGCCAACGTCCTGACTTTC	CASSSPAGRGYSGANVLTF
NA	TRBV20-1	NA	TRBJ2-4	TGCAGTGCGTTATCCGGGACCTATCTCCACTTC	CSALSGTYLHF
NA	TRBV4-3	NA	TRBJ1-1	TGCGCCAGCAGCCAAGATCTAACAGTGCTGAACACTGAAGCTTTCTTT	CASSQDLTVLNTEAFF
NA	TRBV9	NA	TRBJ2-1	TGTGCCAGCAGCGTCCCCGTAAACAATGAGCAGTTCTTC	CASSVPVNNEQFF
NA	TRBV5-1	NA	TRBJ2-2	TGCGCCAGCAGCTTGTTGCGGCAGGGGTCCGGGGAGCTGTTTTTT	CASSLLRQGSGELFF
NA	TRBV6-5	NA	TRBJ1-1	TGTGCCAGCAGTCAGCCGGAGGGGAACACTGAAGCTTTCTTT	CASSQPEGNTEAFF
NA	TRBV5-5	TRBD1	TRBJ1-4	TGTGCCAGCAGCTTGGCCGGGACAGCGAACAGGGAAAAACTGTTTTTT	CASSLAGTANREKLFF
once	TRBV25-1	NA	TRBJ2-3	TGTGCCAGCAATCCGGACGGCTCTAGCACAGATACGCAGTATTTT	CASNPDGSSTDTQYF
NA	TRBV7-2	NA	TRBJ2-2	TGTGCCAGCAGCTTATTCTCAAACTTGAACACCGGGGAGCTGTTTTTT	CASSLFSNLNTGELFF
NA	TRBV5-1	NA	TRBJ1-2	TGCGCCAGCAGCTTCGACTCTAACTATGGCTACACCTTC	CASSFDSNYGYTF
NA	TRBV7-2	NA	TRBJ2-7	TGTGCCAGCAGCTTGACCCCCGCGGGCAGCTCCTACGAGCAGTACTTC	CASSLTPAGSSYEQYF
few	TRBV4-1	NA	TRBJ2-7	TGCGCCAGCAGCCAAGATACAACCTACGTGCAGTACTTC	CASSQDTTYVQYF
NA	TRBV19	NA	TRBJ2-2	TGTGCCAGTAGGGTCACAGGGACCCAGAACACCGGGGAGCTGTTTTTT	CASRVTGTQNTGELFF
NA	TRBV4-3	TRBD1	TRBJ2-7	TGCGCCAGCAGCCAAGAATGGGGACAGGGGACCCGAAGCTCCTACGAGCAGTACTTC	CASSQEWGQGTRSSYEQYF
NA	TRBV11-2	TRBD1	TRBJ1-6	TGTGCCAGCAGCTCCAGGACAGGATTTAATTCACCCCTCCACTTT	CASSSRTGFNSPLHF
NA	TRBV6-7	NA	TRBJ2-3	TGTGCCAGCAGTTACTCGGGCACAGATACGCAGTATTTT	CASSYSGTDTQYF
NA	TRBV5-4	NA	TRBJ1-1	TGTGCCAGCAGCGCCCAACAGGGCTATAACACTGAAGCTTTCTTT	CASSAQQGYNTEAFF
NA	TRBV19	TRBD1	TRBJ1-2	TGTGCCAGTAGTACCGGGGGGACAGCGGATAACTATGGCTACACCTTC	CASSTGGTADNYGYTF
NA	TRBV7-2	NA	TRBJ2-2	TGTGCCAGCAGCTTATTGGGGACCGCCGGGACCGGGGAGCTGTTTTTT	CASSLLGTAGTGELFF
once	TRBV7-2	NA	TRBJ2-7	TGTGCCAGCAGCCCAGACGGGGAGCAGTACTTC	CASSPDGEQYF
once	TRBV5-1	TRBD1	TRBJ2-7	TGCGCCAGCAGCCCCCGCGGGGACAGGGATGGATACGAGCAGTACTTC	CASSPRGDRDGYEQYF
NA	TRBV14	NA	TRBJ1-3	TGTGCCAGCAGCCGATATGTAGCAGCCTCTGGAAACACCATATATTTT	CASSRYVAASGNTIYF
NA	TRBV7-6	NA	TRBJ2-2	TGTGCCAGCAGCTTAGAATTGGGGGCGAACGGGGAGCTGTTTTTT	CASSLELGANGELFF
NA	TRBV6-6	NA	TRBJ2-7	TGTGCCAGCAGTCAGGCAGGGATCTACGAGCAGTACTTC	CASSQAGIYEQYF
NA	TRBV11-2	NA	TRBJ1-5	TGTGCCAGCAGTTCAGGCAGTAGGAATCAGCCCCAGCATTTT	CASSSGSRNQPQHF